This TCR beta chain was recovered during a study of human T cells and chemical hapten exposure. About the research overall: Readings were taken at 6 days from patch tests that had applied 0.01% DPC to the upper back. General study points: The study found that DPC sensitization did not change TCRs above 1 in 1000 frequency.

Time point indicated: patch test 1, 2 weeks after DPC sensitization. As for treatment: therapeutic diphenylcyclopropenone sensitization with weekly scalp DPC. Whole blood that had not been fractionated was the source of extracted total RNA. Trimming took off 1 base at V and 6 bases at J, with 14 bases between the two ends. This CDR3 has 15 residues. Germline loops: CDR1 LGHDT, CDR2 YNNKEL (reference sequence). The study's library attached unique molecular identifiers to single cDNA molecules. In TCRdb, the RACE reads were re-called with MiXCR into one record per CDR3 protein. This sample has over 50,000 distinct CDR3 sequences; around 10% occur once, and the top ten carry about 1.8%. This clonotype appeared a few times. The antigen is unknown.

Sequenced material: whole blood, taken in connection with sensitization to the hapten diphenylcyclopropenone (DPC). The chain couples TRBV3-1 to TRBJ2-3; D perhaps matches TRBD2 (5 bases). The origin of this receptor is a middle-aged woman with alopecia areata. Some clones in this sample may be carry-over from other donors' samples. In DNA, the CDR3 is TGTGCCAGCAGCCAAGGACTAACGGGCCGCGATACGCAGTATTTT. This translates into CASSQGLTGRDTQYF.